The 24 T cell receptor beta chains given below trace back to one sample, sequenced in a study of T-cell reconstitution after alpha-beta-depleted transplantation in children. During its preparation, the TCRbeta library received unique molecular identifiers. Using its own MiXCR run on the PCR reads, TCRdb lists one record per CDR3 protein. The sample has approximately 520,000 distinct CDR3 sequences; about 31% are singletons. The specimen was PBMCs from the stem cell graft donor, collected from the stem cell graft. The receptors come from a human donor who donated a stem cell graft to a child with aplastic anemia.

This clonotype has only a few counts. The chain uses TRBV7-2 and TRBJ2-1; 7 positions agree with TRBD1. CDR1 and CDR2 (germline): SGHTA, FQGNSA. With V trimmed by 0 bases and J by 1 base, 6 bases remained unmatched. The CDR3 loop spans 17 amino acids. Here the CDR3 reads CASSLAQTGKSYNEQFF. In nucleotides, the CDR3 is TGTGCCAGCAGCTTAGCACAGACAGGGAAGTCCTACAATGAGCAGTTCTTC.

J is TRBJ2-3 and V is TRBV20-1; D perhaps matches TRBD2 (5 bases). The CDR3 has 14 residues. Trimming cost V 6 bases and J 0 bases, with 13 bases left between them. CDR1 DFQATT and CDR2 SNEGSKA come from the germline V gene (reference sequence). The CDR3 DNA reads TGCAGTGCCCCCCCCCGCGGGAGCACAGATACGCAGTATTTT. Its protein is CSAPPRGSTDTQYF.

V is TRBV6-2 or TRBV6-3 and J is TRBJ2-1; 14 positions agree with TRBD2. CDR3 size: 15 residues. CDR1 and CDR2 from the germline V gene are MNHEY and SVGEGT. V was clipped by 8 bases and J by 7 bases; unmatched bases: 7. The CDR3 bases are TGTGCCAGCCTACCGACTAGCGGGAGGGCTAATGAGCAGTTCTTC. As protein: CASLPTSGRANEQFF.

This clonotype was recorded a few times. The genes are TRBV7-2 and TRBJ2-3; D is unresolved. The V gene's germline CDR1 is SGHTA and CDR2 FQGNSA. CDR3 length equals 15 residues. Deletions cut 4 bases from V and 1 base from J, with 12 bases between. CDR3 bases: TGTGCCAGCAGCTCGCAAGCGACACGCACAGATACGCAGTATTTT. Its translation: CASSSQATRTDTQYF.

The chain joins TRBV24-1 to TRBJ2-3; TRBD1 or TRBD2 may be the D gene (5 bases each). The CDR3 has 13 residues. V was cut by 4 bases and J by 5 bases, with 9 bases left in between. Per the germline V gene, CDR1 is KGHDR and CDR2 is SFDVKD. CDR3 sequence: CATSEQGRDTQYF. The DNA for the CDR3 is TGTGCCACCAGTGAGCAGGGACGAGATACGCAGTATTTT.

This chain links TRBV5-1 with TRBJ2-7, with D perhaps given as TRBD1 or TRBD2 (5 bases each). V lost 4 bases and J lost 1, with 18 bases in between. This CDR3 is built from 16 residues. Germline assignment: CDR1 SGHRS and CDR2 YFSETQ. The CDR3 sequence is CASSPGSWDGSYEQYF. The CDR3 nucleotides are TGCGCCAGCAGCCCGGGATCCTGGGACGGATCCTACGAGCAGTACTTC.

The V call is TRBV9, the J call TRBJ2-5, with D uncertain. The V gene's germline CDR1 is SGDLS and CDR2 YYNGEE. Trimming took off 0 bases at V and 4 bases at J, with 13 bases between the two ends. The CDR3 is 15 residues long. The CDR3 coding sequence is TGTGCCAGCAGCGTAGGAGGTTACAGCTCAGAGACCCAGTACTTC. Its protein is CASSVGGYSSETQYF.

The CDR3, as DNA: TGTGCCAGCAGCCTAACACTCGGGACAGCCTACGAGCAGTACTTC. It specifies CASSLTLGTAYEQYF. V gene TRBV28 combines with J gene TRBJ2-7; 7 bases map to TRBD1. The length of the CDR3 is 15 residues. V dropped 6 bases and J dropped 2; count of bases not matched to a gene: 10. The germline V gene has CDR1 MDHEN and CDR2 SYDVKM.

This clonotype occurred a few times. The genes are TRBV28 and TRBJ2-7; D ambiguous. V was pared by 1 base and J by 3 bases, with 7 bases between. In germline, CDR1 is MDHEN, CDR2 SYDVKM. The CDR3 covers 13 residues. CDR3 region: CASSLSRNYEQYF. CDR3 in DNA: TGTGCCAGCAGTTTATCTAGGAACTACGAGCAGTACTTC.

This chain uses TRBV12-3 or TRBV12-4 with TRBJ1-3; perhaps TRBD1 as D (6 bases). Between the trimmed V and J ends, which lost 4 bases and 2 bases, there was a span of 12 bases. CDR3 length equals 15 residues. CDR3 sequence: CASSYHRQAGNTIYF. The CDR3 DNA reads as TGTGCCAGCAGTTACCATAGACAGGCTGGAAACACCATATATTTT.

CDR3 region: CASSSRQGAKNIQYF. The DNA of the CDR3 is TGTGCCAGCAGCTCGCGACAGGGAGCCAAAAACATTCAGTACTTC. The chain links TRBV7-2 to TRBJ2-4; TRBD1 aligns across 7 bases. Per germline, CDR1 SGHTA and CDR2 FQGNSA. Trimming took 4 bases from V and 0 from J; bases not matched to a gene: 3. CDR3 length: 15 amino acids.

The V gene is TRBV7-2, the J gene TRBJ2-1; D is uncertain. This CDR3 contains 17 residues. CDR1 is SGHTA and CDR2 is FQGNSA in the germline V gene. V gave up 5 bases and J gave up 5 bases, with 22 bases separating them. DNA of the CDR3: TGTGCCAGCAGCCCTCGTCGTCCTGGGTTATTCAACAATGAGCAGTTCTTC. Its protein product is CASSPRRPGLFNNEQFF. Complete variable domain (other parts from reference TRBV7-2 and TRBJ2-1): GAGVSQSPSNKVTEKGKDVELRCDPISGHTALYWYRQSLGQGLEFLIYFQGNSAPDKSGLPSDRFSAERTGGSVSTLTIQRTQQEDSAVYLCASSPRRPGLFNNEQFFGPGTRLTVL.

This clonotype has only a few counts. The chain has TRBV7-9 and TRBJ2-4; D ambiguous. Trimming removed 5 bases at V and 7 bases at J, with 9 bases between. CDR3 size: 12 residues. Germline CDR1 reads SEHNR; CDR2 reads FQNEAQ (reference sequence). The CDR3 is CASSPTRNIQYF. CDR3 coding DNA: TGTGCCAGCAGCCCAACCAGGAACATTCAGTACTTC.

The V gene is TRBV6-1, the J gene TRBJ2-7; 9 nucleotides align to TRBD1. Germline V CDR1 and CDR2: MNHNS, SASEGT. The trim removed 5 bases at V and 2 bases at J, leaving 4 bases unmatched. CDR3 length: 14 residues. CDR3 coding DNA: TGTGCCAGCAGTCGGACAGGGGACCCCTACGAGCAGTACGTC. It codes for CASSRTGDPYEQYV.

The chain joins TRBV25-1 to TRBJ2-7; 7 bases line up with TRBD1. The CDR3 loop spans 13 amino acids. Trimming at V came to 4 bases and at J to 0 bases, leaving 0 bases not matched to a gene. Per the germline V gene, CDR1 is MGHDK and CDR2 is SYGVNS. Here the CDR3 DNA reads TGTGCCAGCAGTGGGGACAGCTCCTACGAGCAGTACGTC. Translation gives CASSGDSSYEQYV.

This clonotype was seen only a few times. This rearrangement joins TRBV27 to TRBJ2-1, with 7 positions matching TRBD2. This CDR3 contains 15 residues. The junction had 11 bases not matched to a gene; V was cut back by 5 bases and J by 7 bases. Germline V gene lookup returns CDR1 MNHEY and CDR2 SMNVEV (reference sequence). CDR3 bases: TGTGCCAGCAGTCACTCCCAGCGGGAATGGAATGAGCAGTTCTTC. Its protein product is CASSHSQREWNEQFF.

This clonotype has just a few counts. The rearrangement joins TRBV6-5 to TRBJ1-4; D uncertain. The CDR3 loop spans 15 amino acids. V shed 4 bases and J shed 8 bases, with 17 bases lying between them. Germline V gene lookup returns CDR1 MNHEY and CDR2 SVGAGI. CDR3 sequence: CASSSWEMGTEKLFF. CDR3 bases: TGTGCCAGCAGTTCCTGGGAGATGGGAACGGAAAAACTGTTTTTT.

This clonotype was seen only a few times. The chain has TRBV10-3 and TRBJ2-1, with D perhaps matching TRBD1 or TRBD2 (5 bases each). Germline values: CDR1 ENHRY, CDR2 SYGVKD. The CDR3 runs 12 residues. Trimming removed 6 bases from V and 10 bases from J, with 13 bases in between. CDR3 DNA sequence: TGTGCCATCAGGGGACGGACGAGCGAGCAGTTCTTC. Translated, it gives CAIRGRTSEQFF.

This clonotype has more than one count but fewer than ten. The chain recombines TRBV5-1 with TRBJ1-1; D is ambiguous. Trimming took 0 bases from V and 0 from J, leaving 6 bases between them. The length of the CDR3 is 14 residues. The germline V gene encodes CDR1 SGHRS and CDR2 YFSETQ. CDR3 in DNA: TGCGCCAGCAGCTTGGGGAAATTGAACACTGAAGCTTTCTTT. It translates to CASSLGKLNTEAFF.

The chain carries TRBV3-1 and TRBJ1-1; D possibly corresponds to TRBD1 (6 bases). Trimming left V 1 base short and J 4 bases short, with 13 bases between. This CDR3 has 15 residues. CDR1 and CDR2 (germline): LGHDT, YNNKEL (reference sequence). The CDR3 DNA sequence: TGTGCCAGCAGCCAAGTGATAGGGGGGTCCACTGAAGCTTTCTTT. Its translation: CASSQVIGGSTEAFF.

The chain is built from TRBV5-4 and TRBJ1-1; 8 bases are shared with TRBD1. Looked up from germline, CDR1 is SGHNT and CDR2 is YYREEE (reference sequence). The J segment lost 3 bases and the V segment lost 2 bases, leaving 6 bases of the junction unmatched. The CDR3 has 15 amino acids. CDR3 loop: CASSLEQGADTEAFF. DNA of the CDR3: TGTGCCAGCAGCTTAGAGCAGGGGGCGGACACTGAAGCTTTCTTT.

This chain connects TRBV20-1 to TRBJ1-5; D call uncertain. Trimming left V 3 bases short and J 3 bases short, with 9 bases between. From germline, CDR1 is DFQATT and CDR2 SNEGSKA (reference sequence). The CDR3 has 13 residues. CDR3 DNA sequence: TGCAGTGCTAGGGGCAGAAACAATCAGCCCCAGCATTTT. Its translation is CSARGRNNQPQHF.

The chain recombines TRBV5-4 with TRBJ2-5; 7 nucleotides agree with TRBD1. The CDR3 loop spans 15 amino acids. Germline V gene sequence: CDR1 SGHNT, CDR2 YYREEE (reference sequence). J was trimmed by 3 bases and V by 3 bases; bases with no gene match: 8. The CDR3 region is CASSWVGGQEETQYF. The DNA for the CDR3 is TGTGCCAGCAGCTGGGTCGGAGGACAGGAAGAGACCCAGTACTTC. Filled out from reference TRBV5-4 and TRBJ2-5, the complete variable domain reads ETGVTQSPTHLIKTRGQQVTLRCSSQSGHNTVSWYQQALGQGPQFIFQYYREEENGRGNFPPRFSGLQFPNYSSELNVNALELDDSALYLCASSWVGGQEETQYFGPGTRLLVL.

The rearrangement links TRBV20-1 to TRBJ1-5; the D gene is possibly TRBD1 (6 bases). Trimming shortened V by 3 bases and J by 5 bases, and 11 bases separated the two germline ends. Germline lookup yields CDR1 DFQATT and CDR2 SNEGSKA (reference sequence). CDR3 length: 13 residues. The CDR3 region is CSASGGGDQPQHF. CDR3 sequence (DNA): TGCAGTGCTAGTGGGGGGGGCGATCAGCCCCAGCATTTT.